Included here is one T cell receptor (beta chain) sequence, with context. PCR used 60 Vbeta primers and 13 Jbeta primers. TCRdb's table, derived via immunoSEQ multiplex PCR, lists solely in-frame clones and lacks some. The repertoire holds over 150,000 clones, about three quarters seen once, with approximately 1.4% in the top ten. The sample is drawn from a study of cytomegalovirus exposure and HLA in healthy donors. The CDR3 sequence is 15 residues long. V was cut by 0 bases and J by 0 bases, with 6 bases left in between. Germline V CDR1 and CDR2: SGHRS, YFSETQ. The chain carries TRBV5-1 and TRBJ1-4; unclear D gene. The receptor comes from a young man in good health and CMV-seronegative. The material sequenced was PBMCs. CDR3 sequence: CASSLASATNEKLFF. The CDR3 nucleotides read TGCGCCAGCAGCTTGGCCTCTGCAACTAATGAAAAACTGTTTTTT.